This TCR beta chain came from a study of blood T cell repertoires in COVID-19. Looking at the study overall: Material from acute and convalescent COVID-19 was sourced from the United States, Italy and Spain. Sample material is recorded as cDNA or gDNA derived from T cells, B-cell-depleted T cells, or PBMCs.

This CDR3 spans 12 amino acids. V was shortened by 4 bases and J by 2 bases, with 9 bases between the two germline ends. Germline CDR1 is SQVTM and CDR2 is ANQGSEA. Per the study methods: Quantification of nucleated cells was approximated via reference gene primer amplification. Assay used: immunoSEQ multiplex PCR; TCRdb lists only in-frame clones, some missing. From that table come the V and J calls and clone size; the DNA was used to work out D and trimming. The sample carries about 130,000 clones, 84% recorded once. Sequencing used peripheral blood. The receptor comes from a human donor in a cohort sampled during active COVID-19. J is TRBJ2-7 and V is TRBV29-1; D is ambiguous. CDR3 protein: CSVGGTPYEQYF. DNA of the CDR3: TGCAGCGTTGGAGGCACCCCCTACGAGCAGTACTTC.